There are many counts of the clone carrying this T cell receptor (beta chain). Its antigen is still unknown. This record comes from a study of blood T cells in healthy people across ages. Study-level results: Diversity was higher, and naive CD4+ cells more numerous, in long-lived donors than in aged donors. Unsorted PBMC material precluded a definitive naive versus antigen-experienced comparison.

Together with a sample-barcoded 5' primer, a J-beta primer mix was included in a second PCR lasting roughly 6 to 12 cycles. Each cDNA molecule received a tag from a template-switch adaptor that had 12 random nucleotides. TCRdb reprocessed the 5' RACE reads with MiXCR, giving one entry per CDR3 protein. The table records some 1 million distinct CDR3 sequences, over 35% of them present only once. The clonotype originates from a woman in her sixties or seventies in good health. Sequencing used blood.

This CDR3 reads CASSLQGSSYEQYF. The CDR3 DNA reads TGCGCCAGCAGCTTGCAGGGCAGCTCCTACGAGCAGTACTTC. The rearrangement uses TRBV5-1 and TRBJ2-7; D is possibly TRBD1 (5 bases). V was trimmed by 1 base and J by 0 bases, leaving 8 bases between them. Looked up from germline, CDR1 is SGHRS and CDR2 is YFSETQ. The length of the CDR3 is 14 residues.